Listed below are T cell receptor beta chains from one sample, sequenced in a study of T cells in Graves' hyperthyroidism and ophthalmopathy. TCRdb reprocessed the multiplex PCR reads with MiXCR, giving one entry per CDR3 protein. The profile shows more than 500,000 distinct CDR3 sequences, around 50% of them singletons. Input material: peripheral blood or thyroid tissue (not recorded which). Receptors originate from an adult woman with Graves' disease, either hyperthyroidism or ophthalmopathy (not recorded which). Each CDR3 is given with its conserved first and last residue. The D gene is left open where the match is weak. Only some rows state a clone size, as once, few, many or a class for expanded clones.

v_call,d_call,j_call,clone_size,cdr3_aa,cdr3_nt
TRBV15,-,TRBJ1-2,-,CAASSYHTVLFGYTF,TGTGCCGCCAGCAGTTACCACACAGTATTGTTCGGCTACACCTTC
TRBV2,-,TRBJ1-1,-,CASQGLRGVDTEAFF,TGTGCCAGCCAAGGGTTGAGGGGAGTGGACACTGAAGCTTTCTTT
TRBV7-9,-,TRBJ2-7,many,CASSSRDEEEQYF,TGTGCCAGCAGCTCCCGGGACGAGGAGGAGCAGTACTTC
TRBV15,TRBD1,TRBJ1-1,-,CATSETGQGRTEAFF,TGTGCCACCAGCGAGACGGGACAGGGCCGCACTGAAGCTTTCTTT
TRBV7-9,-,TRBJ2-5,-,CASSSSAGAYSWGRETQYF,TGTGCCAGCAGCTCCTCCGCCGGAGCGTATTCATGGGGGCGAGAGACCCAGTACTTC
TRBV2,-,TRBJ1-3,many,CASNPSPRSGNTIYF,TGTGCCAGCAATCCCTCACCCCGCTCTGGAAACACCATATATTTT
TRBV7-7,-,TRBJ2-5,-,CASSAHSDPSETQYF,TGTGCCAGCAGTGCTCACAGCGACCCGTCGGAGACCCAGTACTTC
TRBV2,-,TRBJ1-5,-,CASSFFSLGEGAQHF,TGTGCCAGCAGCTTTTTTTCGCTGGGAGAAGGGGCCCAGCATTTT
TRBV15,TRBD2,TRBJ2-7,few,CATSRDLPFRGRSSYEQYF,TGTGCCACCAGCAGAGATCTTCCCTTCCGCGGGAGGAGCTCCTACGAGCAGTACTTC
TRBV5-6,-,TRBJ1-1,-,CASSLATLNTEAFF,TGTGCCAGCAGCTTGGCTACACTGAACACTGAAGCTTTCTTT